Listed below are T cell receptor beta chains from one sample, sequenced in a study of human T cells and chemical hapten exposure. TCRdb redid the calling of the RACE reads with MiXCR, one entry per CDR3 protein. The repertoire consists of about 82,000 distinct CDR3 sequences, with approximately 7% occurring once and the leading ten covering 1.3%. Source: whole blood, taken in connection with sensitization to the hapten diphenylcyclopropenone (DPC). The origin of the receptors is a woman aged 25-40 years with alopecia areata. Some clones in this sample may be carry-over from other donors' samples. CDR3s include the opening cysteine and the closing phenylalanine or tryptophan. D genes are given only for firm matches. Expanded clones are given a class, and other clones once, few, many or no size at all.

17,few,TRBJ1-3,TRBV6-6,.,CASSYSTGVRSGNTIYF,TGTGCCAGCAGTTACTCGACGGGAGTTCGCTCTGGAAACACCATATATTTT
17,many,TRBJ2-1,TRBV6-5,TRBD1,CASSYSNPGTGLDEQFF,TGTGCCAGCAGTTACTCGAATCCGGGGACAGGGTTGGATGAGCAGTTCTTC
14,few,TRBJ1-5,TRBV6-2/TRBV6-3,.,CASSLGPYNQPQHF,TGTGCCAGCAGTCTCGGACCGTACAATCAGCCCCAGCATTTT
16,many,TRBJ2-5,TRBV5-1,TRBD2,CASSLAGLGVQETQYF,TGCGCCAGCAGCTTGGCTGGACTAGGGGTACAAGAGACCCAGTACTTC
17,many,TRBJ2-1,TRBV19,TRBD2,CASSSNLAGVSYNEQFF,TGTGCCAGTAGCAGCAATCTAGCGGGGGTCTCCTACAATGAGCAGTTCTTC
14,many,TRBJ1-2,TRBV6-1,TRBD1,CASTTGGGGYGYTF,TGTGCCAGCACCACAGGGGGCGGCGGCTATGGCTACACCTTC
14,many,TRBJ1-1,TRBV6-5,TRBD1,CASSYRGLRTEAFF,TGTGCCAGCAGTTACAGGGGGCTACGGACTGAAGCTTTCTTT
12,many,TRBJ1-1,TRBV18,TRBD1,CASSPDRGEAFF,TGTGCCAGCTCGCCCGACAGGGGTGAAGCTTTCTTT
16,many,TRBJ1-2,TRBV7-2,.,CASSLAGEGGAYGYTF,TGTGCCAGCAGCTTAGCAGGGGAAGGGGGAGCCTATGGCTACACCTTC
14,many,TRBJ2-3,TRBV29-1,.,CSGKGSSSTDTQYF,TGCAGCGGGAAGGGGAGCAGCAGCACAGATACGCAGTATTTT
13,many,TRBJ1-5,TRBV7-9,.,CASSLRGHEPQHF,TGTGCCAGCAGCTTAAGAGGGCATGAGCCCCAGCATTTT
13,few,TRBJ1-2,TRBV6-6,.,CASNLLGRDGYTF,TGTGCCAGCAACCTTTTGGGAAGGGATGGCTACACCTTC
14,.,TRBJ1-1,TRBV2,.,CASSVEGVGTEAFF,TGTGCCAGCAGTGTAGAGGGGGTGGGCACTGAAGCTTTCTTT
14,.,TRBJ2-5,TRBV19,.,CASSIRRDQETQYF,TGTGCCAGTAGTATTAGGAGGGATCAAGAGACCCAGTACTTC
15,many,TRBJ1-2,TRBV12-3/TRBV12-4,.,CASRPTGEGSYGYTF,TGTGCCAGCAGGCCGACAGGTGAAGGGAGCTATGGCTACACCTTC
18,many,TRBJ2-1,TRBV6-5,TRBD2,CASSYVLSAGGMYNEQFF,TGTGCCAGCAGTTACGTACTCTCAGCGGGGGGCATGTACAATGAGCAGTTCTTC
9,many,TRBJ2-7,TRBV20-1,.,CSASYEQYF,TGCAGTGCTAGCTACGAGCAGTACTTC
14,many,TRBJ2-1,TRBV7-2,.,CASSLFEQFNEQFF,TGTGCCAGCAGCTTATTCGAACAGTTCAATGAGCAGTTCTTC
17,many,TRBJ2-7,TRBV20-1,.,CSARDVKGWQSSYEQYF,TGCAGTGCTAGAGACGTAAAGGGTTGGCAGAGCTCCTACGAGCAGTACTTC
14,.,TRBJ1-2,TRBV12-3/TRBV12-4,.,CASSSQDADYGYTF,TGTGCCAGCAGTTCCCAGGACGCTGACTATGGCTACACCTTC
13,few,TRBJ1-5,TRBV20-1,.,CSASSVVNQPQHF,TGCAGTGCTAGCAGTGTCGTAAATCAGCCCCAGCATTTT
12,many,TRBJ2-3,TRBV10-3,.,CAITNSVDTQYF,TGTGCCATTACTAATAGCGTAGATACGCAGTATTTT
17,.,TRBJ1-1,TRBV6-1,.,CASSEVGGQGMNTEAFF,TGTGCCAGCAGTGAAGTGGGTGGGCAGGGAATGAACACTGAAGCTTTCTTT
15,many,TRBJ2-3,TRBV12-3/TRBV12-4,.,CASSFYRDSTDTQYF,TGTGCCAGCAGTTTCTACAGGGATAGCACAGATACGCAGTATTTT
16,many,TRBJ2-6,TRBV12-3/TRBV12-4,.,CASSSLGLSGANVLTF,TGTGCCAGCAGTTCACTAGGGCTCTCTGGGGCCAACGTCCTGACTTTC
15,.,TRBJ2-7,TRBV29-1,TRBD2,CSVVPAGGTSIGQYF,TGCAGCGTTGTCCCTGCCGGGGGGACCTCTATCGGGCAGTACTTC
12,many,TRBJ2-7,TRBV12-3/TRBV12-4,.,CASSLGSYEQYF,TGTGCCAGCAGTTTAGGGTCCTACGAGCAGTACTTC
16,many,TRBJ1-3,TRBV5-6,TRBD1,CASSLSHDRGGNTIYF,TGTGCCAGCAGCTTATCCCACGACAGGGGTGGAAACACCATATATTTT
14,few,TRBJ2-1,TRBV29-1,TRBD2,CSAALAGGHNEQFF,TGCAGCGCCGCACTAGCGGGGGGGCACAATGAGCAGTTCTTC
15,many,TRBJ2-5,TRBV12-3/TRBV12-4,.,CASSFQGGASAVQYF,TGTGCCAGCAGTTTTCAGGGGGGGGCTTCGGCGGTCCAGTACTTC
16,many,TRBJ1-3,TRBV6-5,.,CASSYSQVVSGNTIYF,TGTGCCAGCAGTTACTCACAGGTCGTTTCTGGAAACACCATATATTTT
20,.,TRBJ1-1,TRBV7-3,TRBD1,CASSSAPSGAGGMKNTEAFF,TGTGCCAGCAGCTCCGCGCCGTCCGGGGCAGGGGGCATGAAGAACACTGAAGCTTTCTTT
14,.,TRBJ2-1,TRBV12-3/TRBV12-4,.,CASSSSGVNNEQFF,TGTGCCAGCAGTTCATCTGGGGTGAACAATGAGCAGTTCTTC
13,.,TRBJ1-4,TRBV21-1,.,CASSKATNEKLFF,TGTGCCAGCAGCAAAGCAACTAATGAAAAACTGTTTTTT
14,few,TRBJ2-3,TRBV11-1,.,CASSSSGYTDTQYF,TGTGCCAGCAGCTCGTCAGGCTACACAGATACGCAGTATTTT
14,few,TRBJ2-2,TRBV6-6,.,CASRSGRNTGELFF,TGTGCCAGCAGGTCGGGACGGAACACCGGGGAGCTGTTTTTT
13,many,TRBJ1-1,TRBV18,.,CASSPRGEYEAFF,TGTGCCAGCTCACCACGAGGGGAATATGAAGCTTTCTTT
16,many,TRBJ2-1,TRBV18,.,CASSPHRAESYNEQFF,TGTGCCAGCTCCCCCCATCGGGCCGAGAGCTACAATGAGCAGTTCTTC
15,many,TRBJ1-5,TRBV20-1,TRBD1,CSAGQGVHSNQPQHF,TGCAGTGCAGGACAGGGGGTTCATAGCAATCAGCCCCAGCATTTT
17,.,TRBJ1-2,TRBV3-1,.,CASSQAGPRGPVGGYTF,TGTGCCAGCAGCCAAGCGGGGCCACGGGGCCCCGTAGGTGGCTACACCTTC
13,.,TRBJ2-1,TRBV6-1,TRBD1,CASLGQGGNEQFF,TGTGCAAGCTTGGGACAGGGTGGGAATGAGCAGTTCTTC